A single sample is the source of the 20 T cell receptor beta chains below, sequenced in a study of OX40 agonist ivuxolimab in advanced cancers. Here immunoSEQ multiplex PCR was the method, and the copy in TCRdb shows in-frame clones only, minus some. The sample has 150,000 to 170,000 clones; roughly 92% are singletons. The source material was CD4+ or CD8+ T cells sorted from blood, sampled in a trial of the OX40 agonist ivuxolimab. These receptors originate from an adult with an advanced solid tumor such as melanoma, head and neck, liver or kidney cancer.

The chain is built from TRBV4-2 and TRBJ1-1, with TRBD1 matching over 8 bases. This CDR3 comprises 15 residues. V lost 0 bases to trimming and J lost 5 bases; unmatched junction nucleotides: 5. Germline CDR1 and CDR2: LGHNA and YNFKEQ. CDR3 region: CASSQDPGQGTEAFF. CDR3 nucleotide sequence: TGTGCCAGCAGCCAAGATCCTGGACAGGGTACTGAAGCTTTCTTT.

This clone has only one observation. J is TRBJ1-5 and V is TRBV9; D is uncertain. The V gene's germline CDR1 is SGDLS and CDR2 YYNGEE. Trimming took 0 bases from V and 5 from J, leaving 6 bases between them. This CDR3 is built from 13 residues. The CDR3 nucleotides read TGTGCCAGCAGCGTAGAAGGCTATCAGCCCCAGCATTTT. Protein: CASSVEGYQPQHF.

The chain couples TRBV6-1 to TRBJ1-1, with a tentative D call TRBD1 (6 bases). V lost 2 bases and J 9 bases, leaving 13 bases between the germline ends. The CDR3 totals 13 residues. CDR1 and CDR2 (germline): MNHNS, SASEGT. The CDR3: CASSETQGRKAFF. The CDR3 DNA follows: TGTGCCAGCAGTGAAACACAGGGCCGTAAAGCTTTCTTT.

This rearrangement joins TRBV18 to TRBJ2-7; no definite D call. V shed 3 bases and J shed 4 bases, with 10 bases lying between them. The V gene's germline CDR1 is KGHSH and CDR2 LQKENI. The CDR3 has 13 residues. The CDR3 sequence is CASSPPENYEQYF. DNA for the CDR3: TGTGCCAGCTCACCCCCAGAGAATTACGAGCAGTACTTC.

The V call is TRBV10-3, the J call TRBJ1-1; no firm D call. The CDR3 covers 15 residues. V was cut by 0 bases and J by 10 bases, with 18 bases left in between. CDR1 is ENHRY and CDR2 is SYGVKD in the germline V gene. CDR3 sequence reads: CAISESDSAALGAFF. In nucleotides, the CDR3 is TGTGCCATCAGTGAGTCGGATTCGGCAGCCCTGGGAGCTTTCTTT.

In DNA, the CDR3 is TGCAGTGCGACAGTAAACACTGAAGCTTTCTTT. Encoded protein: CSATVNTEAFF. This rearrangement joins TRBV20-1 to TRBJ1-1; D perhaps matches TRBD1 (5 bases). V lost 6 bases and J 2 bases, leaving 7 bases between the germline ends. The germline V gene encodes CDR1 DFQATT and CDR2 SNEGSKA (reference sequence). This CDR3 comprises 11 residues.

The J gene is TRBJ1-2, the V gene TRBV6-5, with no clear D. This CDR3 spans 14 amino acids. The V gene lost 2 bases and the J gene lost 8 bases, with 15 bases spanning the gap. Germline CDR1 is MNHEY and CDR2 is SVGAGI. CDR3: CASSYVGDIGGYTF. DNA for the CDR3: TGTGCCAGCAGTTACGTTGGGGATATAGGGGGCTACACCTTC.

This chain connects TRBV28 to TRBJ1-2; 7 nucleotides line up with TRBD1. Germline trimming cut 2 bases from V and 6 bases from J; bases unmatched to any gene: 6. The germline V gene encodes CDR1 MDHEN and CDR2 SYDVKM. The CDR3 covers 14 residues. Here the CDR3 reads CASSLPRQGNGYTF. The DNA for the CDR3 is TGTGCCAGCAGTTTACCCCGACAGGGAAATGGCTACACCTTC.

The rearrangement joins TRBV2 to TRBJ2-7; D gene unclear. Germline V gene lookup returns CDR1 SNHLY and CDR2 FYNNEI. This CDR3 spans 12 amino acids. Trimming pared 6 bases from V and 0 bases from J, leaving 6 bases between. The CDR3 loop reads CASRRSSYEQYF. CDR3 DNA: TGTGCCAGCAGACGTTCCTCCTACGAGCAGTACTTC.

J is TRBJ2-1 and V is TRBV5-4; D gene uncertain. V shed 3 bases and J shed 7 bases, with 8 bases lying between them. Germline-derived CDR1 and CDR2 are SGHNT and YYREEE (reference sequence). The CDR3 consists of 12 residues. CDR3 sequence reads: CASSYYRNEQFF. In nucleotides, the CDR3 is TGTGCCAGCAGCTATTACCGGAATGAGCAGTTCTTC.

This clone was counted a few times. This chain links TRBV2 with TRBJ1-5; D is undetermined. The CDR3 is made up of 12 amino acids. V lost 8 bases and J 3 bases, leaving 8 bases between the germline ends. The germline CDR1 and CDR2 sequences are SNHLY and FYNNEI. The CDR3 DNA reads TGTGCCAGCCGGGTTTTCAATCAGCCCCAGCATTTT. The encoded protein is CASRVFNQPQHF. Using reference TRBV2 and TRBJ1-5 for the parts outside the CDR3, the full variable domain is EPEVTQTPSHQVTQMGQEVILRCVPISNHLYFYWYRQILGQKVEFLVSFYNNEISEKSEIFDDQFSVERPDGSNFTLKIRSTKLEDSAMYFCASRVFNQPQHFGDGTRLSIL.

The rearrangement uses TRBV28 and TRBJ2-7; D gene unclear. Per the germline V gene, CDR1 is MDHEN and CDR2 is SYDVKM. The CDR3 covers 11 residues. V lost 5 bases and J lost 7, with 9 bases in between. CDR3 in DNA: TGTGCCAGCAGTCTTTCGGAGGAGCAGTACTTC. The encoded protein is CASSLSEEQYF.

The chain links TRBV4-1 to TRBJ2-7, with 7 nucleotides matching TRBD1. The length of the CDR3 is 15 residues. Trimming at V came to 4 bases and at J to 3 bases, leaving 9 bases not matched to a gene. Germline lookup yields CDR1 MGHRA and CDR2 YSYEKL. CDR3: CASSRSGTVLYEQYF. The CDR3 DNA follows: TGCGCCAGCAGCCGATCCGGGACAGTCCTCTACGAGCAGTACTTC.

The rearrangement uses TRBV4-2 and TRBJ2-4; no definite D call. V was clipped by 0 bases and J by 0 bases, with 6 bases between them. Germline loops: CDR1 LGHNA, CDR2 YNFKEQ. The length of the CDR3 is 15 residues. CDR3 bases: TGTGCCAGCAGCCAAGAACCCCTAGCCAAAAACATTCAGTACTTC. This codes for CASSQEPLAKNIQYF.

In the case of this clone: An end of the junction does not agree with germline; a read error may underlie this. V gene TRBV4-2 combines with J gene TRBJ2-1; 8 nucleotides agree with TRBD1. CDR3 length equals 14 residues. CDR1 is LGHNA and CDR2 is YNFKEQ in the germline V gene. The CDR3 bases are TGTGCCAGCAGCAAAGACCCGGACAGGGCTGAGCAGTTCTTC. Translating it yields CASSKDPDRAEQFF.

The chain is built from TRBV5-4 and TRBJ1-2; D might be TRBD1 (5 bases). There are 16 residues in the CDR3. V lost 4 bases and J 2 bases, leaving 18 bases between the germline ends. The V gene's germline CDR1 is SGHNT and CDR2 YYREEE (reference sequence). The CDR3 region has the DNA TGTGCCAGCAGCCAAGATCGGGGGAGGAAAAACTATGGCTACACCTTC. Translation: CASSQDRGRKNYGYTF.

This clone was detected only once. The CDR3 bases are TGTGCCAGCTCACCACAGTCTGGAGATTCACCCCTCCACTTT. As protein: CASSPQSGDSPLHF. The V gene is TRBV18, the J gene TRBJ1-6; no definite D call. The CDR3 totals 14 residues. Germline CDR1 and CDR2: KGHSH and LQKENI. Between the trimmed V and J ends, which lost 1 base and 8 bases, there was a span of 9 bases.

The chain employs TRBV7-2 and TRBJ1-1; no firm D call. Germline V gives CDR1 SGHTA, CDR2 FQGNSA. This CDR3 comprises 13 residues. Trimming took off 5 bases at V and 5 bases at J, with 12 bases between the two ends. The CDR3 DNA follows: TGTGCCAGCAGCCCCCTCGGTGGGACTGAAGCTTTCTTT. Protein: CASSPLGGTEAFF.

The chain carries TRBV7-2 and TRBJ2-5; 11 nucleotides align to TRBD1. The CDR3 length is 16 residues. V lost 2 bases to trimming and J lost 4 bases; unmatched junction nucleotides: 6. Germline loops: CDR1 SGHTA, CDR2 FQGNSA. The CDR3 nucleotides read TGTGCCAGCAGCTTAACTTCCGGGACAGGGGGAGAGACCCAGTACTTC. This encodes CASSLTSGTGGETQYF.

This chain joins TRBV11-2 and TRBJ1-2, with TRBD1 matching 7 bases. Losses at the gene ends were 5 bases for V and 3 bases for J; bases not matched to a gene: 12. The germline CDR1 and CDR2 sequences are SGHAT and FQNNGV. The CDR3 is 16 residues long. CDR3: CASSHTATGAYYGYTF. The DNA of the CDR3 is TGTGCCAGCAGCCACACGGCCACAGGGGCCTACTATGGCTACACCTTC.